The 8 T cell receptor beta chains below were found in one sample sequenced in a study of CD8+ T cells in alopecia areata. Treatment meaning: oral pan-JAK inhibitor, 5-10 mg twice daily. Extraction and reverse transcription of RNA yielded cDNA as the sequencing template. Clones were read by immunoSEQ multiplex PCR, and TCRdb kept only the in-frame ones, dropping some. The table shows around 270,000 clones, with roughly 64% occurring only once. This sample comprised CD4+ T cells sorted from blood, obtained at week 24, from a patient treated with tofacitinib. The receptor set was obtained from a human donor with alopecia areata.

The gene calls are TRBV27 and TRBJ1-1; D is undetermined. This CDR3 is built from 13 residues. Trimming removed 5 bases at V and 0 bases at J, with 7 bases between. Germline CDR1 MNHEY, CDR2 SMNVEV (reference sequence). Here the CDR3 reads CASSGVLNTEAFF. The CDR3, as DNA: TGTGCCAGCAGTGGGGTTCTGAACACTGAAGCTTTCTTT.

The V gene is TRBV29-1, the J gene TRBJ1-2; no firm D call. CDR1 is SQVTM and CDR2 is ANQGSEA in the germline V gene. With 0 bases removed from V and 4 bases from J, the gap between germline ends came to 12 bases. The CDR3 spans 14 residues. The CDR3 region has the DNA TGCAGCGTTGAAGAGGTGGGCAGCCGCTATGGCTACACCTTC. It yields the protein CSVEEVGSRYGYTF.

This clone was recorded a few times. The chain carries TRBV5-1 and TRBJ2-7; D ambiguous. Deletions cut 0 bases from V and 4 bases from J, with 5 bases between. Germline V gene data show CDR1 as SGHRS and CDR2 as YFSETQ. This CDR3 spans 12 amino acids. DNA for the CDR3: TGCGCCAGCAGCTTGGGGGCATACGAGCAGTACTTC. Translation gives CASSLGAYEQYF.

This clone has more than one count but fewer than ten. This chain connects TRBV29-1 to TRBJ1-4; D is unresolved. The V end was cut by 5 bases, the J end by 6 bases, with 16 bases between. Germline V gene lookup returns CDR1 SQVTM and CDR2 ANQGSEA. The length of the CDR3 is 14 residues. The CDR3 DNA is TGCAGCGTTTTAGCCACAGTCCCCTATGAAAAACTGTTTTTT. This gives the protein CSVLATVPYEKLFF.

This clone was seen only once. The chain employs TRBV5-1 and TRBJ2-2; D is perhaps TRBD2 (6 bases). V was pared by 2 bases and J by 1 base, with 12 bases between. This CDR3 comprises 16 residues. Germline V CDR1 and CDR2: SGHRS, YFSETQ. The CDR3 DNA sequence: TGCGCCAGCAGCTTCATCGGGGGAGTGAACACCGGGGAGCTGTTTTTT. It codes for CASSFIGGVNTGELFF.

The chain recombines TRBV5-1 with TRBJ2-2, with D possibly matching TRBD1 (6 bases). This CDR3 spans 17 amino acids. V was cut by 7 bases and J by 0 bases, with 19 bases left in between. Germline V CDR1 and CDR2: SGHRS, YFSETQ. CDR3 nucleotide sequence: TGCGCCAGCCTAAGGGGCGAGGGGGTGTCGAACACCGGGGAGCTGTTTTTT. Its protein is CASLRGEGVSNTGELFF.

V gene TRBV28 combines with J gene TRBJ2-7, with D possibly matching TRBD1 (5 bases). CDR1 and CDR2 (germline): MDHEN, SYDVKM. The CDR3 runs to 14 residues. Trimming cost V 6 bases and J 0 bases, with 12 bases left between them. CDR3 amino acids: CASSQGASSYEQYF. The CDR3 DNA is TGTGCCAGCAGCCAAGGGGCTAGCTCCTACGAGCAGTACTTC. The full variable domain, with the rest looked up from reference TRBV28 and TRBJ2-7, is DVKVTQSSRYLVKRTGEKVFLECVQDMDHENMFWYRQDPGLGLRLIYFSYDVKMKEKGDIPEGYSVSREKKERFSLILESASTNQTSMYLCASSQGASSYEQYFGPGTRLTVT.

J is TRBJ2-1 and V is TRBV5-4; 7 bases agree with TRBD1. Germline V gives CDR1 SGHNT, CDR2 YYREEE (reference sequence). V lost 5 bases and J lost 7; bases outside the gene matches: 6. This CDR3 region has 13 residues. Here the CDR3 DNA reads TGTGCCAGCAGTCGGGACAGTAGAAATGAGCAGTTCTTC. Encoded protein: CASSRDSRNEQFF.